This T cell receptor beta chain was sequenced during a study of blood T cell repertoires in COVID-19. Study in general: The United States, Italy and Spain supplied acute and convalescent COVID-19 samples. The analysed material was cDNA or gDNA that came from T cells, B-cell-depleted T cells, or PBMCs.

Of note for this clone: Other DNA sequences in the sample encode the same CDR3.

In the original analysis: How many nucleated cells were present was estimated from reference gene primer amplification. TCRdb's copy holds only in-frame clones and misses some; the assay was immunoSEQ multiplex PCR. V and J calls and clone size are copied from that table; D and trimming were computed from the DNA. This table has around 80,000 clones, over 70% appearing once. Trimming removed 3 bases from V and 1 base from J, with 6 bases in between. This CDR3 is 13 amino acids long. Looked up from germline, CDR1 is KGHSH and CDR2 is LQKENI. The sequenced sample consisted of peripheral blood. J is TRBJ1-1 and V is TRBV18, with D maybe TRBD1 (5 bases). The sequence was obtained from a man older than 75 with acute or convalescent COVID-19. This chain's CDR3 is CASSPQGNTEAFF. The CDR3 nucleotides read TGTGCCAGCTCACCCCAGGGGAACACTGAAGCTTTCTTT.